The 20 T cell receptor beta chains given below trace back to one sample, sequenced in a study of OX40 agonist ivuxolimab in advanced cancers. Only in-frame clones appear in the TCRdb table, and some are missing; sequencing was by immunoSEQ multiplex PCR. Counted here are fewer than 60,000 clones, around 84% occurring once; the ten biggest clones make up about 20%. Specimen: CD4+ or CD8+ T cells sorted from blood, collected in a trial of the OX40 agonist ivuxolimab. The receptor set was obtained from an adult with an advanced solid tumor such as melanoma, head and neck, liver or kidney cancer.

J is TRBJ1-2 and V is TRBV29-1; the D gene is possibly TRBD1 (5 bases). The CDR3 extends over 14 amino acids. Trimming pared 6 bases from V and 0 bases from J, leaving 14 bases between. CDR1 is SQVTM, CDR2 ANQGSEA, per germline. The chain's CDR3 is CSVSGTVANYGYTF. The CDR3 DNA sequence: TGCAGCGTGTCCGGGACGGTCGCTAACTATGGCTACACCTTC.

The chain is built from TRBV6-1 and TRBJ1-5; unclear D gene. The V end lost 4 bases, the J end lost 4 bases, and 8 bases lay between the germline ends. The CDR3 spans 13 residues. Per the germline V gene, CDR1 is MNHNS and CDR2 is SASEGT. The CDR3 spells CASSVGGNQPQHF. CDR3 coding DNA: TGTGCCAGCAGTGTCGGAGGGAATCAGCCCCAGCATTTT.

The chain links TRBV4-3 to TRBJ1-4; 8 bases map to TRBD1. CDR3 size: 17 residues. Germline V lookup: CDR1 LGHNA, CDR2 YSLEER. With 2 bases clipped from V and 1 base from J, the junction kept 6 bases outside the gene matches. The CDR3 loop is CASSQLGQGRTNEKLFF. DNA of the CDR3: TGCGCCAGCAGCCAACTAGGACAGGGAAGAACTAATGAAAAACTGTTTTTT.

The gene calls are TRBV2 and TRBJ2-3; perhaps D is TRBD1 or TRBD2 (6 bases each). The germline V gene encodes CDR1 SNHLY and CDR2 FYNNEI. The CDR3 extends over 12 amino acids. V lost 8 bases, J lost 7 bases, and 13 bases lay in between. This CDR3 is CASSEGDNTQYF. Here the CDR3 DNA reads TGTGCCAGCTCGGAGGGGGACAATACGCAGTATTTT. The full variable domain, completed using reference TRBV2 and TRBJ2-3, is EPEVTQTPSHQVTQMGQEVILRCVPISNHLYFYWYRQILGQKVEFLVSFYNNEISEKSEIFDDQFSVERPDGSNFTLKIRSTKLEDSAMYFCASSEGDNTQYFGPGTRLTVL.

The CDR3 loop is CASSLLGLNNEQFF. DNA of the CDR3: TGTGCCAGCAGCTTACTGGGACTCAACAATGAGCAGTTCTTC. The chain joins TRBV7-3 to TRBJ2-1; a possible D gene is TRBD2 (6 bases). Germline values: CDR1 SGHTA, CDR2 FQGTGA. This CDR3 spans 14 amino acids. V lost 2 bases to trimming and J lost 5 bases, with 10 bases between them.

The chain has TRBV13 and TRBJ2-1; D is undetermined. The CDR3 spans 14 residues. Germline V gives CDR1 PRHDT, CDR2 FYEKMQ (reference sequence). With 7 bases removed from V and 2 bases from J, the gap between germline ends came to 12 bases. The CDR3 protein is CASTGRPTYNEQFF. CDR3 nucleotides: TGTGCCAGCACAGGTCGTCCGACCTACAATGAGCAGTTCTTC.

V is TRBV7-9 and J is TRBJ1-1; 8 bases agree with TRBD1. Losses at the gene ends were 3 bases for V and 2 bases for J; bases not matched to a gene: 5. The CDR3 spans 15 residues. Germline CDR1 is SEHNR and CDR2 is FQNEAQ (reference sequence). The DNA of the CDR3 is TGTGCCAGCAGCTTCCCGGACAGGGCAAACACTGAAGCTTTCTTT. This codes for CASSFPDRANTEAFF.

The chain recombines TRBV4-1 with TRBJ2-7; D could derive from TRBD1 or TRBD2 (6 bases each). Trimming left V 0 bases short and J 5 bases short, with 14 bases between. Germline CDR1 is MGHRA and CDR2 is YSYEKL. The CDR3 extends over 15 amino acids. The CDR3 here is CASSQEDRGPDEQYF. CDR3 in DNA: TGCGCCAGCAGCCAAGAAGACCGGGGGCCCGACGAGCAGTACTTC.

This sequence joins TRBV7-9 and TRBJ1-1; D is ambiguous. The CDR3 runs 15 residues. Germline loops: CDR1 SEHNR, CDR2 FQNEAQ (reference sequence). V lost 5 bases and J 1 base, leaving 14 bases between the germline ends. This CDR3 reads CASSLLANRNTEAFF. The CDR3 DNA is TGTGCCAGCAGCCTTCTCGCGAATAGGAACACTGAAGCTTTCTTT. The complete variable domain, with remaining parts taken from reference TRBV7-9 and TRBJ1-1, reads DTGVSQNPRHKITKRGQNVTFRCDPISEHNRLYWYRQTLGQGPEFLTYFQNEAQLEKSRLLSDRFSAERPKGSFSTLEIQRTEQGDSAMYLCASSLLANRNTEAFFGQGTRLTVV.

The rearrangement uses TRBV13 and TRBJ2-5; D possibly corresponds to TRBD1 (5 bases). This CDR3 is built from 13 residues. CDR1 PRHDT and CDR2 FYEKMQ come from the germline V gene (reference sequence). Trimming removed 5 bases from V and 5 bases from J, with 12 bases in between. The CDR3 protein is CASSAGRVETQYF. The CDR3 coding sequence is TGTGCCAGCAGCGCCGGCAGGGTTGAGACCCAGTACTTC. Together with reference TRBV13 and TRBJ2-5, the CDR3 gives the full variable domain: AAGVIQSPRHLIKEKRETATLKCYPIPRHDTVYWYQQGPGQDPQFLISFYEKMQSDKGSIPDRFSAQQFSDYHSELNMSSLELGDSALYFCASSAGRVETQYFGPGTRLLVL.

This clone has only one observation. The chain joins TRBV5-1 to TRBJ2-1; TRBD2 aligns across 11 bases. Unmatched junction bases numbered 9, after V lost 1 base and J lost 6 bases. There are 17 residues in the CDR3. Germline-derived CDR1 and CDR2 are SGHRS and YFSETQ. The CDR3 protein is CASSLRPTSGGRNEQFF. The DNA for the CDR3 is TGCGCCAGCAGCTTGCGCCCTACTAGCGGGGGACGCAATGAGCAGTTCTTC.

Here the CDR3 DNA reads TGCGCCAGCAGTGAGTCGGTCGAGCGGGGGGGCCCGGATACGCAGTATTTT. This sequence encodes CASSESVERGGPDTQYF. The chain is built from TRBV10-1 and TRBJ2-3, with 10 bases matching TRBD2. Germline V gene data show CDR1 as WNHNN and CDR2 as SYGVQD (reference sequence). The CDR3 runs to 17 residues. The trim removed 0 bases at V and 6 bases at J, leaving 9 bases unmatched.

The chain recombines TRBV10-1 with TRBJ2-2; D unresolved. Germline V lookup: CDR1 WNHNN, CDR2 SYGVQD (reference sequence). With 6 bases removed from V and 6 bases from J, the gap between germline ends came to 17 bases. This CDR3 has 15 amino acids. CDR3: CASSVGTRGPGELFF. Written as DNA, the CDR3 is TGCGCCAGCAGCGTGGGCACCAGAGGCCCCGGGGAGCTGTTTTTT.

The V gene is TRBV27, the J gene TRBJ2-7; 7 bases align to TRBD1. Trimming at V came to 10 bases and at J to 4 bases, leaving 10 bases not matched to a gene. The germline CDR1 and CDR2 sequences are MNHEY and SMNVEV (reference sequence). The CDR3 totals 13 residues. Here the CDR3 DNA reads TGTGCCACCTCTCCGGGACAGATATACGAGCAGTACTTC. This sequence encodes CATSPGQIYEQYF.

Only one count was recorded for this clone. The chain combines TRBV27 with TRBJ2-5, with a possible D match to TRBD1 (5 bases). In germline, CDR1 is MNHEY, CDR2 SMNVEV (reference sequence). V was cut by 5 bases and J by 3 bases, with 16 bases left in between. This CDR3 has 15 amino acids. The CDR3 region has the DNA TGTGCCAGCAGTAATCATAAAGGGGATGAAGAGACCCAGTACTTC. Its translation is CASSNHKGDEETQYF.

In DNA form, the CDR3 reads TGCGCCAGCAGTGCGGACACTGAAGCTTTCTTT. It is translated as CASSADTEAFF. The chain uses TRBV5-1 and TRBJ1-1; no reliable D call. Deletions cut 5 bases from V and 3 bases from J, with 5 bases between. The CDR3 length is 11 residues. CDR1 SGHRS and CDR2 YFSETQ come from the germline V gene.

The chain couples TRBV4-3 to TRBJ1-2; D is possibly TRBD1 (6 bases). CDR1 and CDR2 (germline): LGHNA, YSLEER. This CDR3 is 14 amino acids long. The V end was cut by 0 bases, the J end by 3 bases, with 8 bases between. CDR3 residues: CASSQDRTDYGYTF. The CDR3 DNA follows: TGCGCCAGCAGCCAAGATAGGACAGACTATGGCTACACCTTC.

The V gene is TRBV19, the J gene TRBJ1-6; 9 nucleotides agree with TRBD1. Losses at the gene ends were 7 bases for V and 7 bases for J; bases not matched to a gene: 14. Germline values: CDR1 LNHDA, CDR2 SQIVND (reference sequence). This CDR3 spans 17 amino acids. Written as DNA, the CDR3 is TGTGCCAGTACCCTATCCCCCTCGGGACAGGGAAATTCACCCCTCCACTTT. Residues: CASTLSPSGQGNSPLHF.

The J gene is TRBJ1-1, the V gene TRBV7-9, with D hard to call. V gave up 1 base and J gave up 10 bases, with 13 bases separating them. The V gene's germline CDR1 is SEHNR and CDR2 FQNEAQ (reference sequence). There are 13 residues in the CDR3. The CDR3 nucleotides read TGTGCCAGCAGCTTAGGACTCCCCACGGGAGCTTTCTTT. Protein sequence: CASSLGLPTGAFF.

The chain links TRBV6-5 to TRBJ1-1, with 10 bases aligning to TRBD1. The V and J ends lost 6 bases and 3 bases, in that order; junction bases with no gene match: 4. Germline CDR1 MNHEY, CDR2 SVGAGI. This CDR3 has 14 residues. The CDR3 region is CASRSGTGDTEAFF. The DNA of the CDR3 is TGTGCCAGCAGGTCCGGGACAGGGGACACTGAAGCTTTCTTT.